The clone carrying this T cell receptor beta chain was seen repeatedly, ten times or more. Its matching antigen is unknown. The sample belongs to a study of regulatory T cells in long-lasting Graves disease. Notes on the study in general: Newly diagnosed disease favored TRBV20-1 and TRBJ2-1 over persistent disease. The analysis examined peripheral blood only and excluded thyroid tissue. New patients shared over 800 public clonotypes, fewer than the 2,741 shared by persistent patients.

The TCR beta library used iRepertoire HTBI primers with Arm-PCR amplification of CDR3. TCRdb itself ran the multiplex PCR reads through MiXCR, one entry per CDR3 protein. The table lists a few hundred thousand distinct CDR3 sequences, more than 20% of them singletons. The time point is: persistent/refractory GD, antithyroid drugs over 5 years with positive TRAb. From RNA extracted from PBMCs, the TCR library was made. EDTA tubes received about 9.2 milliliters of collected peripheral blood. The germline V and J ends were trimmed by 1 base and 4 bases, with 8 bases remaining between them. The CDR3 spans 13 residues. Germline V gives CDR1 SGHAT, CDR2 FQNNGV.

The V gene is TRBV11-2, the J gene TRBJ2-7; D remains ambiguous. The source is a woman in her 40s with Graves disease. Sequenced material: peripheral blood mononuclear cells (PBMCs), taken when the disease was refractory, from a patient treated with antithyroid drugs. CDR3 loop: CASSLGAGYEQYF. The CDR3 DNA follows: TGTGCCAGCAGCTTAGGGGCTGGGTACGAGCAGTACTTC.